This TCR beta chain was obtained from a study of identical twins. The CDR3 is 15 amino acids. CDR1 and CDR2 from the germline V gene are SEHNR and FQNEAQ (reference sequence). With 0 bases removed from V and 3 bases from J, the gap between germline ends came to 9 bases. Using its own MiXCR run on the 5' RACE reads, TCRdb lists one record per CDR3 protein. The repertoire holds 450,000 or so distinct CDR3 sequences, with 14% as singletons. Healthy Caucasians were all of the donors. This sample also belongs to another study, concerning yellow fever vaccine responses in identical twins.

The sequence derives from a woman younger than 30 in good health. V and J are TRBV7-9 and TRBJ1-5; the D is unclear. Specimen: CD4+ T cells sorted from blood. In DNA, the CDR3 is TGTGCCAGCAGCTTAGCGGGTCAGAACAATCAGCCCCAGCATTTT. It is translated as CASSLAGQNNQPQHF.